This T cell receptor (beta chain) was profiled in a study of blood T cell repertoires in COVID-19. About the research overall: The United States, Italy and Spain supplied acute and convalescent COVID-19 samples. Sample material is recorded as cDNA or gDNA derived from T cells, B-cell-depleted T cells, or PBMCs.

The V end was cut by 3 bases, the J end by 3 bases, with 9 bases between. CDR3 size: 13 residues. The germline gives CDR1 LNHDA, CDR2 SQIVND (reference sequence). Methods used by the authors: Counts of nucleated cells, estimated from reference gene primer amplification, were obtained. Profiling relied on immunoSEQ multiplex PCR, and the TCRdb table lists in-frame clones only, not all of them. V, J and clone size are those of that table, while D and trimming were read from the DNA. This table has some 150,000 clones, more than 60% appearing once. This TCR came from a woman aged 45-65 years with active or convalescent COVID-19. Source material: peripheral blood. This chain connects TRBV19 to TRBJ2-7, with D tentatively TRBD2 (5 bases). CDR3 DNA: TGTGCCAGTAGTATGTACGGGGTCTACGAGCAGTACTTC. It yields the protein CASSMYGVYEQYF.